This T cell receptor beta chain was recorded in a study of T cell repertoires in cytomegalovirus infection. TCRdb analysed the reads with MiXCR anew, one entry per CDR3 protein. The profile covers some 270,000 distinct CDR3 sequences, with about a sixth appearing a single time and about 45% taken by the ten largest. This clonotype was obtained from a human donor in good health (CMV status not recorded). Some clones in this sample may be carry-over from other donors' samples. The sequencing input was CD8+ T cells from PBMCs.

As DNA, the CDR3 is TGTGCCAGCAGTTACTTCATAACGTCCTACGAGCAGTACTTC. Residues: CASSYFITSYEQYF. The V and J genes are TRBV6-2 or TRBV6-3 and TRBJ2-7; D is uncertain. Looked up from germline, CDR1 is MNHEY and CDR2 is SVGEGT. There are 14 residues in the CDR3. V lost 1 base and J 1 base, leaving 8 bases between the germline ends.